Listed below are T cell receptor beta chains from one sample, sequenced in a study of T cell repertoires in cytomegalovirus infection. TCRdb redid the calling of the reads with MiXCR, one entry per CDR3 protein. The sample lists around 530,000 distinct CDR3 sequences, approximately 16% seen once, with about 24% in the top ten. Specimen: CD8+ T cells from PBMCs. The receptors stem from a human donor in good health (CMV status not recorded). Some clones in this sample may be carry-over from other donors' samples. CDR3s include the opening cysteine and the closing phenylalanine or tryptophan. Each record gives: clone size, V gene, D gene, J gene, CDR3 protein, CDR3 DNA. The D gene is left open where the match is weak. Expanded clones are given a class, and other clones once, few, many or no size at all.

many	TRBV11-2	TRBD1	TRBJ2-7	CASSQGQSYEQYF	TGTGCCAGCAGCCAGGGACAGAGCTACGAGCAGTACTTC
few	TRBV5-4	TRBD1	TRBJ1-1	CASSAHDRGQTEAFF	TGTGCCAGCAGCGCACACGACAGGGGGCAGACTGAAGCTTTCTTT
few	TRBV7-3	TRBD2	TRBJ2-6	CASTPGLAGTGANVLTF	TGTGCCAGCACCCCGGGACTAGCGGGAACTGGGGCCAACGTCCTGACTTTC
-	TRBV29-1	-	TRBJ1-6	CSVPGDTTTIENSPLHF	TGCAGCGTTCCCGGGGACACTACTACCATAGAGAATTCACCCCTCCACTTT
many	TRBV7-3	-	TRBJ2-1	CASSDGHEQFF	TGTGCCAGCTCGGACGGACATGAGCAGTTCTTC
many	TRBV24-1	TRBD1	TRBJ2-1	CATSDRDRAYNEQFF	TGTGCCACCAGTGACCGGGACAGGGCCTACAATGAGCAGTTCTTC
-	TRBV6-1	-	TRBJ2-7	CASSDPNYEQYF	TGTGCCAGCAGTGACCCCAACTACGAGCAGTACTTC
many	TRBV12-3/TRBV12-4	-	TRBJ2-7	CASSFVRLSDEQYF	TGTGCCAGCAGTTTCGTCAGGTTGAGCGACGAGCAGTACTTC
many	TRBV27	-	TRBJ1-1	CASSWGENTEAFF	TGTGCCAGCAGTTGGGGTGAGAACACTGAAGCTTTCTTT
-	TRBV19	TRBD2	TRBJ2-3	CATQFGGGTDTQYF	TGTGCCACCCAATTTGGCGGGGGGACAGATACGCAGTATTTT
many	TRBV10-2	TRBD1	TRBJ1-5	CASSVTGGRNQPQHF	TGCGCCAGCAGCGTAACAGGGGGACGCAATCAGCCCCAGCATTTT
many	TRBV12-3/TRBV12-4	-	TRBJ2-7	CASSPNDRYEQYF	TGTGCCAGCAGCCCGAACGACAGATACGAGCAGTACTTC
few	TRBV5-1	-	TRBJ1-5	CASSARQYQGSQPQHF	TGCGCCAGCAGCGCCCGACAATACCAGGGGAGTCAGCCCCAGCATTTT
-	TRBV4-1	TRBD2	TRBJ2-5	CASSQVGSGRGQETQYF	TGCGCCAGCAGCCAAGTGGGTAGCGGGAGGGGCCAAGAGACCCAGTACTTC
-	TRBV7-9	-	TRBJ2-5	CASSSEYGTQYF	TGTGCCAGCAGCTCCGAATACGGGACCCAGTACTTC
few	TRBV28	-	TRBJ2-1	CASSPGRGSSYNEQFF	TGTGCCAGCAGTCCCGGGCGGGGTAGCTCCTACAATGAGCAGTTCTTC
many	TRBV28	-	TRBJ1-5	CASSLTGRVSVGDQPQHF	TGTGCCAGCAGTTTGACGGGCAGGGTAAGCGTTGGCGATCAGCCCCAGCATTTT
many	TRBV19	-	TRBJ1-2	CASSIGGVESQDYGYTF	TGTGCCAGTAGTATCGGCGGTGTCGAATCTCAGGATTATGGCTACACCTTC
-	TRBV6-5	-	TRBJ1-1	CASSYSRMNTEAFF	TGTGCCAGCAGTTACTCCAGGATGAACACTGAAGCTTTCTTT
many	TRBV11-2	TRBD1	TRBJ2-7	CASSSTGIGHEQYF	TGTGCCAGCAGCTCGACAGGGATAGGGCACGAGCAGTACTTC
many	TRBV7-8	-	TRBJ1-6	CASSLALRGNSPLHF	TGTGCCAGCAGCTTAGCGCTTCGGGGGAATTCACCCCTCCACTTT
-	TRBV20-1	TRBD2	TRBJ2-5	CSAARLAEETQYF	TGCAGTGCGGCCCGACTAGCGGAGGAGACCCAGTACTTC
many	TRBV7-9	TRBD2	TRBJ2-5	CASSLMGGEETQYF	TGTGCCAGCAGCTTAATGGGAGGGGAAGAGACCCAGTACTTC
many	TRBV11-1	-	TRBJ2-1	CASSSGSRLYNEQFF	TGTGCCAGCAGCTCGGGATCCAGACTCTACAATGAGCAGTTCTTC
-	TRBV29-1	-	TRBJ2-7	CSVSIYPYEQYF	TGCAGCGTTTCCATATACCCCTACGAGCAGTACTTC
-	TRBV6-6	TRBD1	TRBJ1-2	CASSVRDRGRGGYTF	TGTGCCAGCAGTGTCCGGGACAGGGGGCGCGGTGGCTACACCTTC
many	TRBV7-2	TRBD1	TRBJ1-5	CASRQGTAPRQPQHF	TGTGCCAGCAGGCAAGGGACAGCTCCCCGTCAGCCCCAGCATTTT
few	TRBV27	-	TRBJ1-5	CASSFHSSNQPQHF	TGTGCCAGCAGTTTCCACAGTTCCAACCAGCCCCAGCATTTT
-	TRBV6-6	TRBD1	TRBJ1-5	CASIGTGGGSNQPQHF	TGTGCCAGCATTGGGACAGGTGGGGGTAGCAATCAGCCCCAGCATTTT
many	TRBV4-2	-	TRBJ1-1	CASSQGKTEAFF	TGTGCCAGCAGCCAAGGAAAAACTGAAGCTTTCTTT
many	TRBV7-2	TRBD2	TRBJ2-7	CASSFGLAGGSYEQYF	TGTGCCAGCAGCTTCGGACTAGCGGGAGGGTCCTACGAGCAGTACTTC
few	TRBV12-3/TRBV12-4	-	TRBJ2-7	CASGTHEQYF	TGTGCCAGCGGAACCCACGAGCAGTACTTC
-	TRBV5-1	-	TRBJ2-4	CASSYRQERDIQYF	TGCGCCAGCAGCTACAGACAGGAAAGGGACATTCAGTACTTC
many	TRBV7-8	TRBD2	TRBJ2-5	CASSPGLAVQETQYF	TGTGCCAGCAGCCCGGGACTAGCCGTCCAAGAGACCCAGTACTTC
few	TRBV25-1	-	TRBJ2-7	CASSDSFYEQYF	TGTGCCAGCAGTGATTCTTTCTACGAGCAGTACTTC
-	TRBV7-3	-	TRBJ1-1	CASSPQLRDEAFF	TGTGCCAGCAGCCCCCAACTCCGGGACGAAGCTTTCTTT
once	TRBV6-6	TRBD1	TRBJ2-5	CAILAGTAYF	TGTGCCATCTTAGCCGGGACAGCCTACTTC
many	TRBV7-8	-	TRBJ1-2	CASSKGPVPRGSYTF	TGTGCCAGCAGCAAAGGACCAGTGCCGAGGGGAAGCTACACCTTC
many	TRBV7-9	-	TRBJ1-2	CASTQGAGAGYTF	TGTGCCAGCACCCAAGGGGCCGGGGCTGGCTACACCTTC
-	TRBV28	-	TRBJ2-5	CASSLRGLFETQYF	TGTGCCAGCAGTTTACGGGGGCTCTTTGAGACCCAGTACTTC
many	TRBV7-9	-	TRBJ1-5	CASSLEPPDQPQHF	TGTGCCAGCAGCTTAGAACCACCCGATCAGCCCCAGCATTTT
many	TRBV7-9	TRBD1	TRBJ1-1	CASSPADREAFF	TGTGCCAGCAGCCCAGCGGACAGGGAAGCTTTCTTT
few	TRBV2	TRBD1	TRBJ1-2	CASRDRVLYTF	TGTGCCAGCAGGGACAGGGTACTTTACACCTTC
-	TRBV20-1	-	TRBJ1-2	CSASPPPGGGYGYTF	TGCAGTGCTAGTCCCCCCCCGGGGGGCGGCTATGGCTACACCTTC
-	TRBV4-2	-	TRBJ2-1	CASSQGSPRDEQFF	TGTGCCAGCAGCCAAGGGTCCCCAAGGGATGAGCAGTTCTTC
-	TRBV9	-	TRBJ1-3	CASEGGVGNTIYF	TGTGCCAGTGAAGGGGGTGTAGGAAACACCATATATTTT
-	TRBV27	TRBD1	TRBJ1-2	CASSRGDYYGYTF	TGTGCCAGCAGCAGGGGGGACTACTATGGCTACACCTTC
many	TRBV6-1	-	TRBJ1-5	CASSGGGLHSNQPQHF	TGTGCCAGCAGTGGGGGGGGGTTGCACAGCAATCAGCCCCAGCATTTT
few	TRBV27	-	TRBJ1-5	CASSYRAPRPQHF	TGTGCCAGCAGTTACAGGGCTCCGAGGCCCCAGCATTTT
-	TRBV19	-	TRBJ1-2	CASSLILGDGYTF	TGTGCCAGTAGTCTCATTCTGGGGGACGGCTACACCTTC
-	TRBV28	-	TRBJ2-3	CVGKSSGTDTQYF	TGTGTCGGCAAGAGCTCGGGGACAGATACGCAGTATTTT
-	TRBV28	TRBD2	TRBJ2-7	CARSPRLAGVREQYF	TGTGCCCGCAGCCCTAGACTAGCGGGAGTGCGGGAGCAGTACTTC
many	TRBV19	-	TRBJ1-1	CATLPGRLNTEAFF	TGTGCCACGCTCCCGGGACGGCTGAACACTGAAGCTTTCTTT
-	TRBV12-3/TRBV12-4	-	TRBJ1-1	CASSLGLYTEAFF	TGTGCCAGCAGTTTGGGGCTGTACACTGAAGCTTTCTTT
few	TRBV5-5	-	TRBJ2-5	CASSLDRRSQETQYF	TGTGCCAGCAGCTTGGACAGGAGATCCCAAGAGACCCAGTACTTC
many	TRBV12-3/TRBV12-4	TRBD2	TRBJ2-5	CASTFSSGGGKETQYF	TGTGCCAGCACTTTTTCCTCCGGGGGGGGAAAAGAGACCCAGTACTTC
-	TRBV29-1	TRBD1	TRBJ2-1	CSSQGARSSYNEQFF	TGCAGCTCGCAGGGGGCACGCAGCTCCTACAATGAGCAGTTCTTC
few	TRBV14	-	TRBJ1-2	CASSQAGTGYTF	TGTGCCAGCAGCCAAGCAGGGACTGGCTACACCTTC
-	TRBV13	-	TRBJ1-2	CASSLNRANYGYTF	TGTGCCAGCAGCTTAAACAGGGCGAACTATGGCTACACCTTC